One and the same sample provided the 25 T cell receptor beta chains below, sequenced in a study of T cells in Graves' hyperthyroidism and ophthalmopathy. The source material, RNA transcripts, was used to amplify TCR beta CDR3 regions. HTBI primers were the set used in a first-round RT-PCR of the TCR CDR3. TCRdb re-derived calls from the multiplex PCR reads in MiXCR, one entry per CDR3 protein. The sample carries roughly 200,000 distinct CDR3 sequences, around 18% recorded once. The material sequenced was blood. These receptor sequences come from a middle-aged man with Graves' hyperthyroidism.

The chain employs TRBV25-1 and TRBJ2-1, with D possibly TRBD2 on 7 matching bases. The CDR3 is made up of 16 amino acids. V was shortened by 6 bases and J by 10 bases, with 25 bases between the two germline ends. The germline CDR1 and CDR2 sequences are MGHDK and SYGVNS. The CDR3 DNA reads TGTGCCAGCAGACAAGGGGGGGGAGAGCCTTCCGCCGAGCAGTTCTTC. Translated: CASRQGGGEPSAEQFF.

Judged by abundance, this clonotype is medium-sized. V and J are TRBV30 and TRBJ2-7; D might be TRBD2 (7 bases). Per the germline V gene, CDR1 is GTSNPN and CDR2 is SVGIG (reference sequence). The ends were cut back, 0 bases at V and 6 bases at J, with 18 bases in the middle. CDR3 size: 15 residues. In nucleotides, the CDR3 is TGTGCCTGGAGTGTAGGGGGGGGATACTCCGTCGAGCAGTACTTC. Its protein is CAWSVGGGYSVEQYF.

This clonotype was counted ten times or more. The chain is built from TRBV19 and TRBJ2-1; 7 nucleotides agree with TRBD1. CDR1 LNHDA and CDR2 SQIVND come from the germline V gene (reference sequence). Trimming at V came to 7 bases and at J to 4 bases, leaving 10 bases not matched to a gene. The CDR3 is made up of 15 amino acids. CDR3 loop: CASTQDRRLYNEQFF. CDR3 sequence (DNA): TGTGCCAGTACTCAGGACAGGCGACTTTACAATGAGCAGTTCTTC.

This chain joins TRBV6-5 and TRBJ1-2; no firm D call. CDR1 and CDR2 (germline): MNHEY, SVGAGI. V was pared by 4 bases and J by 7 bases, with 19 bases between. CDR3 size: 15 residues. CDR3 region: CASSSKGSPLVGYTF. The CDR3 coding sequence is TGTGCCAGCAGTTCCAAGGGCTCCCCTCTAGTTGGCTACACCTTC.

The gene calls are TRBV11-3 and TRBJ1-5; no clear D. Trimming stripped 2 bases from V and 6 bases from J, with 11 bases between. The length of the CDR3 is 14 residues. CDR1 SGHNT and CDR2 YENEEA come from the germline V gene. For the CDR3, the DNA is TGTGCCAGCAGCTTAACGTTACTGACTCAGCCCCAGCATTTT. This translates into CASSLTLLTQPQHF. Drawing the rest from reference TRBV11-3 and TRBJ1-5, the complete variable domain is EAGVVQSPRYKIIEKKQPVAFWCNPISGHNTLYWYLQNLGQGPELLIRYENEEAVDDSQLPKDRFSAERLKGVDSTLKIQPAELGDSAVYLCASSLTLLTQPQHFGDGTRLSIL.

J is TRBJ2-2 and V is TRBV6-2 or TRBV6-3; TRBD2 agrees at 7 bases. V was pared by 2 bases and J by 6 bases, with 6 bases of the junction left unmatched. This CDR3 spans 15 amino acids. Germline values: CDR1 MNHEY, CDR2 SVGEGT. The CDR3 DNA reads as TGTGCCAGCAGTTACCTTGCAGGGAGGGCCGGGGAGCTGTTTTTT. Translating it yields CASSYLAGRAGELFF.

This clonotype showed up just a few times. The rearrangement uses TRBV12-3 or TRBV12-4 and TRBJ2-1, with 8 positions matching TRBD2. J lost 8 bases, V lost 4 bases, and 7 bases had no gene match. The CDR3 is 14 amino acids. In DNA, the CDR3 is TGTGCCAGCAGTTCCGGACTAGCTTTGGATGAGCAGTTCTTC. This translates into CASSSGLALDEQFF.

This clonotype was seen a few times. V gene TRBV5-4 combines with J gene TRBJ1-3; 12 bases align to TRBD1. Unmatched junction bases numbered 9, after V lost 4 bases and J lost 4 bases. Germline V gene data show CDR1 as SGHNT and CDR2 as YYREEE (reference sequence). The CDR3 is made up of 17 amino acids. CDR3 loop: CASSQGQGASEGNTIYF. In nucleotides, the CDR3 is TGTGCCAGCAGCCAGGGACAGGGGGCTTCGGAAGGAAACACCATATATTTT.

This clonotype was picked up a small number of times. This sequence joins TRBV20-1 and TRBJ2-7; no firm D call. The ends were cut back, 3 bases at V and 2 bases at J, with 20 bases in the middle. CDR3 length: 16 amino acids. Germline values: CDR1 DFQATT, CDR2 SNEGSKA (reference sequence). CDR3 coding DNA: TGCAGTGCTAGTGAAGGTCCTCATTCCCTCACCTACGAGCAGTACTTC. This encodes CSASEGPHSLTYEQYF.

DNA for the CDR3: TGTGCCAGCAGCGCGGGGTGGGGTGAGCAGTTCTTC. This sequence encodes CASSAGWGEQFF. The chain uses TRBV5-5 and TRBJ2-1, with TRBD2 as a possible D gene (6 bases). Germline V gene lookup returns CDR1 SGHKS and CDR2 YYEKEE (reference sequence). This CDR3 comprises 12 residues. V gave up 4 bases and J gave up 9 bases, with 11 bases separating them.

This clonotype was seen ten or more times. V usage is TRBV12-3 or TRBV12-4 and J usage is TRBJ2-7; weak D call: TRBD1 (6 bases). Trimming removed 2 bases from V and 5 bases from J, with 13 bases in between. The CDR3 extends over 14 amino acids. The CDR3 is CASSLTGMVHEQYF. DNA for the CDR3: TGTGCCAGCAGTTTAACAGGGATGGTCCACGAGCAGTACTTC.

V is TRBV5-8 and J is TRBJ2-1; 8 bases agree with TRBD2. The trim removed 1 base at V and 6 bases at J, leaving 6 bases unmatched. Germline CDR1 is SGHTS and CDR2 is YDEGEE. CDR3 length equals 15 residues. The CDR3 bases are TGTGCCAGCAGCTTGAGGACTAGCAGTTTCAATGAGCAGTTCTTC. It is translated as CASSLRTSSFNEQFF.

This clonotype was recorded at least ten times. The CDR3, as DNA: TGTGCCAGCAGTCGGAACTCTAACTATGGCTACACCTTC. Translation: CASSRNSNYGYTF. The chain couples TRBV2 to TRBJ1-2; no firm D call. V lost 5 bases and J lost 0, with 7 bases in between. CDR1 is SNHLY, CDR2 FYNNEI, per germline. CDR3 length equals 13 residues.

The chain employs TRBV27 and TRBJ2-1; D may be TRBD1 (5 bases). The V and J ends lost 6 bases and 6 bases respectively, with 18 bases between them. CDR3 length: 15 residues. From germline, CDR1 is MNHEY and CDR2 SMNVEV (reference sequence). The CDR3 DNA reads as TGTGCCAGCAGGCAGGGTCGAGGTAGTTCCAATGAGCAGTTCTTC. This codes for CASRQGRGSSNEQFF.

The sample holds a few counts of this clonotype. The rearrangement links TRBV20-1 to TRBJ1-2; tentative D call: TRBD1 (5 bases). In germline, CDR1 is DFQATT, CDR2 SNEGSKA (reference sequence). The CDR3 has 12 residues. Trimming stripped 4 bases from V and 8 bases from J, with 14 bases between. The CDR3 protein is CSATPDRSGYTF. The CDR3 DNA sequence: TGCAGTGCTACCCCCGACAGAAGCGGCTACACCTTC.

This clonotype was detected ten times or more. The J gene is TRBJ2-3, the V gene TRBV18; D is uncertain. The CDR3 covers 14 residues. Germline assignment: CDR1 KGHSH and CDR2 LQKENI. Trimming cost V 6 bases and J 3 bases, with 13 bases left between them. CDR3 DNA sequence: TGTGCCAGCTCCCTTACGCTCCATACAGATACGCAGTATTTT. Residues: CASSLTLHTDTQYF.

This clonotype came up many times. J is TRBJ2-7 and V is TRBV7-2; 9 nucleotides match TRBD1. The CDR3 extends over 14 amino acids. Germline trimming cut 1 base from V and 7 bases from J; bases unmatched to any gene: 5. Germline V gives CDR1 SGHTA, CDR2 FQGNSA. CDR3 bases: TGTGCCAGCAGCTTAGACAGGGGGCACTGGGAGCAGTACTTC. It translates to CASSLDRGHWEQYF.

The chain employs TRBV6-6 and TRBJ1-1; D might be TRBD1 (5 bases). CDR1 is MNHNY, CDR2 SVGAGI, per germline (reference sequence). This CDR3 region has 14 residues. V was trimmed by 0 bases and J by 8 bases, leaving 13 bases between them. Here the CDR3 reads CASSYSIGPGEAFF. The CDR3 bases are TGTGCCAGCAGTTACTCGATAGGGCCAGGGGAAGCTTTCTTT.

This clonotype was seen many times. This chain connects TRBV3-1 to TRBJ1-5, with D perhaps matching TRBD1 (5 bases). V lost 5 bases to trimming and J lost 7 bases, with 15 bases between them. This CDR3 is built from 14 residues. The germline CDR1 and CDR2 sequences are LGHDT and YNNKEL (reference sequence). The CDR3 DNA is TGTGCCAGCAGCTCTTCTCAGGGCCGGCAGCCCCAGCATTTT. Translating it yields CASSSSQGRQPQHF. Complete variable domain (other parts from reference TRBV3-1 and TRBJ1-5): DTAVSQTPKYLVTQMGNDKSIKCEQNLGHDTMYWYKQDSKKFLKIMFSYNNKELIINETVPNRFSPKSPDKAHLNLHINSLELGDSAVYFCASSSSQGRQPQHFGDGTRLSIL.

This clonotype was picked up many times. The rearrangement links TRBV30 to TRBJ2-3, with 8 bases fitting TRBD1. The CDR3 contains 14 residues. The trim removed 1 base at V and 0 bases at J, leaving 0 bases unmatched. Germline V gives CDR1 GTSNPN, CDR2 SVGIG (reference sequence). The CDR3 DNA reads TGTGCCTGGAGTGGGACAGGGAGCACAGATACGCAGTATTTT. Protein sequence: CAWSGTGSTDTQYF.

This clonotype was observed a handful of times. CDR3 in amino acids: CASSLYGARTGELFF. The DNA for the CDR3 is TGTGCCAGCAGTTTATATGGGGCGCGCACCGGGGAGCTGTTTTTT. This rearrangement joins TRBV28 to TRBJ2-2; D is perhaps TRBD1 (5 bases). This CDR3 region has 15 residues. Trimming removed 1 base at V and 4 bases at J, with 10 bases between. Germline V lookup: CDR1 MDHEN, CDR2 SYDVKM.

In its sample, this clonotype was seen many times. The chain links TRBV9 to TRBJ2-5; 12 bases line up with TRBD2. Germline assignment: CDR1 SGDLS and CDR2 YYNGEE. The junction had 2 bases not matched to a gene; V was cut back by 1 base and J by 7 bases. CDR3 length: 14 amino acids. The CDR3 DNA follows: TGTGCCAGCAGCGTAACTAGCGGGGGGTTGACCCAGTACTTC. Amino acid sequence: CASSVTSGGLTQYF.

V gene TRBV7-2 combines with J gene TRBJ2-5; 10 bases align to TRBD2. Losses at the gene ends were 3 bases for V and 4 bases for J; bases not matched to a gene: 5. The CDR3 has 15 residues. Germline assignment: CDR1 SGHTA and CDR2 FQGNSA. The CDR3 protein is CASSFQRGGLETQYF. In DNA form, the CDR3 reads TGTGCCAGCAGCTTTCAGCGGGGGGGCCTAGAGACCCAGTACTTC.

J is TRBJ2-6 and V is TRBV7-3; D unresolved. Deletions cut 6 bases from V and 0 bases from J, with 9 bases between. The CDR3 extends over 15 amino acids. Germline V gene data show CDR1 as SGHTA and CDR2 as FQGTGA. The CDR3 DNA reads as TGTGCCAGCAGTTATGGGAACTCTGGGGCCAACGTCCTGACTTTC. It encodes CASSYGNSGANVLTF.

The chain uses TRBV24-1 and TRBJ2-5; 7 bases are a match to TRBD1. V was clipped by 3 bases and J by 5 bases; unmatched bases: 5. The CDR3 covers 14 residues. CDR1 is KGHDR, CDR2 SFDVKD, per germline. As DNA, the CDR3 is TGTGCCACCAGTGATCCACGGACAGGCGAGACCCAGTACTTC. Protein sequence: CATSDPRTGETQYF.